This T cell receptor beta chain was sequenced for a study of T cell changes during pregnancy in multiple sclerosis. Between the trimmed V and J ends, which lost 2 bases and 7 bases, there was a span of 15 bases. This CDR3 spans 15 amino acids. From germline, CDR1 is SEHNR and CDR2 FQNEAQ (reference sequence). The table came from immunoSEQ multiplex PCR; TCRdb's copy has only in-frame clones and leaves some out. The sample lists 100,000 to 140,000 clones, around 90% seen once, with more than 0.65% in the top ten. The material sequenced was peripheral blood, taken in the third trimester of pregnancy. The rearrangement uses TRBV7-9 and TRBJ2-1, with D possibly matching TRBD1 (5 bases). The clonotype originates from a female donor in good health, enrolled as a control in a pregnancy study. The CDR3 region is CASSLSRGYANEQFF. The CDR3 nucleotides are TGTGCCAGCAGCTTATCTAGGGGTTACGCGAATGAGCAGTTCTTC. Combining the CDR3 with reference TRBV7-9 and TRBJ2-1 gives the whole variable domain DTGVSQNPRHKITKRGQNVTFRCDPISEHNRLYWYRQTLGQGPEFLTYFQNEAQLEKSRLLSDRFSAERPKGSFSTLEIQRTEQGDSAMYLCASSLSRGYANEQFFGPGTRLTVL.